The 4 T cell receptor beta chains below were found in one sample sequenced in a study of cytomegalovirus exposure and HLA in healthy donors. The study ran its PCR with 60 Vbeta and 13 Jbeta primers. TCRdb keeps only in-frame clones here, not all; method: immunoSEQ multiplex PCR. This sample yields around 110,000 clones, of which roughly 83% are seen a single time; just under 3% belongs to the top ten. What was sequenced was PBMCs. The receptors originated from a woman aged 18-35 years in good health and CMV-seropositive.

This clone came up once. The genes are TRBV28 and TRBJ2-6; possible D gene TRBD1, 6 bases. The length of the CDR3 is 17 residues. The ends were cut back, 2 bases at V and 1 base at J, with 12 bases in the middle. The germline CDR1 and CDR2 sequences are MDHEN and SYDVKM. The CDR3 loop reads CASSLGGQGSGANVLTF. CDR3 bases: TGTGCCAGCAGTTTAGGGGGACAAGGATCTGGGGCCAACGTCCTGACTTTC. Full variable domain (rest looked up from reference TRBV28 and TRBJ2-6): DVKVTQSSRYLVKRTGEKVFLECVQDMDHENMFWYRQDPGLGLRLIYFSYDVKMKEKGDIPEGYSVSREKKERFSLILESASTNQTSMYLCASSLGGQGSGANVLTFGAGSRLTVL.

This sequence joins TRBV6-5 and TRBJ1-3; D unclear. V was shortened by 2 bases and J by 0 bases, with 8 bases between the two germline ends. The CDR3 is 15 residues long. Germline V gene sequence: CDR1 MNHEY, CDR2 SVGAGI. CDR3 sequence (DNA): TGTGCCAGCAGTTACGGTCCCGGCTCTGGAAACACCATATATTTT. This codes for CASSYGPGSGNTIYF.

The chain employs TRBV15 and TRBJ1-4, with 7 bases identical to TRBD1. The V gene end was trimmed by 4 bases and the J gene end by 1 base; junction bases not matched to a gene: 3. Germline values: CDR1 LNHNV, CDR2 YYDKDF (reference sequence). The CDR3 spans 15 residues. CDR3 residues: CATSTNRGTNEKLFF. The CDR3 DNA is TGTGCCACCAGCACCAACAGGGGAACTAATGAAAAACTGTTTTTT.

The chain uses TRBV21-1 and TRBJ2-7; the table names TRBD2, a call not compared with the DNA. TRBV21-1 is reported as a pseudogene. The CDR3 sequence is 15 residues long. The CDR3 sequence: CASSKGERSSYEQYF. CDR3 nucleotides: TGTGCCAGCAGCAAAGGGGAGCGGAGCTCCTACGAGCAGTACTTC.